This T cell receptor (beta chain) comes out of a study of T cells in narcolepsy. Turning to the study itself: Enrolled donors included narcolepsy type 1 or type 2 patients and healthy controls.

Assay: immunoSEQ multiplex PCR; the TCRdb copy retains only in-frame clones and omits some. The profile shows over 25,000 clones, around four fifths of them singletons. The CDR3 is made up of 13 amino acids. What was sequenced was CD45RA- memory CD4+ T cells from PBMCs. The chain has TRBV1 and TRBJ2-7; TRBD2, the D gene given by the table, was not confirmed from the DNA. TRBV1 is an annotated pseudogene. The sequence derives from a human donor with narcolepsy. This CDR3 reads CTNRGGPPYEQYF. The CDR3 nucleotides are TGCACCAACCGGGGGGGGCCGCCCTACGAGCAGTACTTC.